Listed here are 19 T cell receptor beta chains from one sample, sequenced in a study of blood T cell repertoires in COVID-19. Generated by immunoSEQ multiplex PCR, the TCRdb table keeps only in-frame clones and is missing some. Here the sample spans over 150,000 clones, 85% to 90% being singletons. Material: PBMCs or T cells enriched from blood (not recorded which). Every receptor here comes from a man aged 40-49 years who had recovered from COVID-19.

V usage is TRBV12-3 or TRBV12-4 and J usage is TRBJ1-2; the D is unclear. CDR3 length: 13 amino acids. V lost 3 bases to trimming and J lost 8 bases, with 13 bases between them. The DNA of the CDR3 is TGTGCCAGCAGTTTTACCAGGTCAGAAGGCTACACCTTC. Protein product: CASSFTRSEGYTF.

CDR3 sequence (DNA): TGTGCCAGCTCACCACGGGGGGGTGGCCACGAGCAGTACTTC. Translation gives CASSPRGGGHEQYF. This sequence joins TRBV18 and TRBJ2-7; TRBD2 agrees at 7 bases. Trimming cost V 1 base and J 5 bases; bases outside gene matches: 5. The CDR3 length is 14 residues. Germline V gene lookup returns CDR1 KGHSH and CDR2 LQKENI.

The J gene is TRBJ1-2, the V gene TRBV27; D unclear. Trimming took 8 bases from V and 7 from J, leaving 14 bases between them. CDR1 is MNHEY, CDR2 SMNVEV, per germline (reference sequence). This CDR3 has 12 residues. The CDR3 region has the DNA TGTGCCAGCGCGACCACTCGGAGTGGCTACACCTTC. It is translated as CASATTRSGYTF.

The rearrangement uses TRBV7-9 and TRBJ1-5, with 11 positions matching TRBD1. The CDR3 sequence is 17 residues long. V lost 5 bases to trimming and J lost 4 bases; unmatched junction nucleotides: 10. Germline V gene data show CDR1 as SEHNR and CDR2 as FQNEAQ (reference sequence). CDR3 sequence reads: CASSRGTGTGGNQPQHF. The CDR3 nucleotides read TGTGCCAGCAGCCGCGGAACCGGGACAGGGGGTAATCAGCCCCAGCATTTT.

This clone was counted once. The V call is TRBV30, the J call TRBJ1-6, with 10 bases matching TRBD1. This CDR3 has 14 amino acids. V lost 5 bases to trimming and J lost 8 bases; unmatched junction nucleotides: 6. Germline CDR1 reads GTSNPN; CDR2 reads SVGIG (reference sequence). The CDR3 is CAWGFGTGDSPLHF. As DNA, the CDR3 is TGTGCCTGGGGGTTCGGGACAGGGGATTCACCCCTCCACTTT.

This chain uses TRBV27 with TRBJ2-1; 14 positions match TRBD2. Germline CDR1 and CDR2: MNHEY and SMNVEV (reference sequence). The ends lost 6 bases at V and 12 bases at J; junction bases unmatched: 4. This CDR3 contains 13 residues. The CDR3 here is CASRGLAGDGQFF. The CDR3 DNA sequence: TGTGCCAGCAGGGGACTAGCGGGAGATGGGCAGTTCTTC.

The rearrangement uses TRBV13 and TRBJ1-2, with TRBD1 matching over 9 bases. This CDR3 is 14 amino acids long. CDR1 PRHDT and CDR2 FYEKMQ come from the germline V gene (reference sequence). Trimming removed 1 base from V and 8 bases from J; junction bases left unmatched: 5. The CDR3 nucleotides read TGTGCCAGCAGCTTAGAGGACAGGGGAGACGGCTACACCTTC. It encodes CASSLEDRGDGYTF.

The CDR3 coding sequence is TGTGCCAGCAGCCGGACAGGGGCTACGGATGAGCAGTTCTTC. As protein: CASSRTGATDEQFF. The chain joins TRBV3-1 (or the pseudogene TRBV3-2) to TRBJ2-1; 9 bases line up with TRBD1. The CDR3 is 14 amino acids. V dropped 4 bases and J dropped 8; count of bases not matched to a gene: 6. CDR1 LGHDT and CDR2 YNNKEL come from the germline V gene (reference sequence).

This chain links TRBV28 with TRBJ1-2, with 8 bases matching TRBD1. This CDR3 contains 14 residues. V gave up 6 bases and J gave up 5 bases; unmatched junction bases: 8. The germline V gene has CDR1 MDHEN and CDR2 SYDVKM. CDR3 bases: TGTGCCAGCAGGCCAGGGGGCCGGGAATATGGCTACACCTTC. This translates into CASRPGGREYGYTF.

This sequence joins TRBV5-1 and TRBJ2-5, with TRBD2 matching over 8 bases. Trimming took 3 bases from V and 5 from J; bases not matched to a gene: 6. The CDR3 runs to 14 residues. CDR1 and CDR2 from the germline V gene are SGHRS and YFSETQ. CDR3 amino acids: CASSSGGRGETQYF. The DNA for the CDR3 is TGCGCCAGCAGCTCGGGGGGGCGAGGGGAGACCCAGTACTTC. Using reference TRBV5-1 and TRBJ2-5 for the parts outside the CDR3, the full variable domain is KAGVTQTPRYLIKTRGQQVTLSCSPISGHRSVSWYQQTPGQGLQFLFEYFSETQRNKGNFPGRFSGRQFSNSRSEMNVSTLELGDSALYLCASSSGGRGETQYFGPGTRLLVL.

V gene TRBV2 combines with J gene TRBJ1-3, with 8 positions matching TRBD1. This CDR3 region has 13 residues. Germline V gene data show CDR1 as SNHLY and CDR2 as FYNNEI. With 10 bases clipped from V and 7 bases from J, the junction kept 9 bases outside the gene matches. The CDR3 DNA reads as TGTGCCATCCAAGACAGGGGAGTGAACACCATATATTTT. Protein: CAIQDRGVNTIYF.

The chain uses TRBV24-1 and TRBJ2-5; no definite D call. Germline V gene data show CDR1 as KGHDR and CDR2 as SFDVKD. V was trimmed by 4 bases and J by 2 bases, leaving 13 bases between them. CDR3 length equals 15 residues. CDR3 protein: CATSDPRLPQETQYF. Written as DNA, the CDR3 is TGTGCCACCAGTGACCCTAGACTGCCTCAAGAGACCCAGTACTTC.

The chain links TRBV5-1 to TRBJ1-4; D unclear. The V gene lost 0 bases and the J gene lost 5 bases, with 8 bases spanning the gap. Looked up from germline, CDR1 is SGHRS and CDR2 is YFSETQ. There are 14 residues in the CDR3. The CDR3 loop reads CASSLGTMNEKLFF. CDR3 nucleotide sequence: TGCGCCAGCAGCTTGGGGACTATGAATGAAAAACTGTTTTTT.

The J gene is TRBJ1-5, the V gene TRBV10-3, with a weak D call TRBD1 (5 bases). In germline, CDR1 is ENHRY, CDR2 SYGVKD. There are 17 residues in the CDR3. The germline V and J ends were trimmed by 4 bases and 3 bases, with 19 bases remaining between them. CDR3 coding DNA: TGTGCCATCAGTGGGGGCCTCGGAGACGGCCACAATCAGCCCCAGCATTTT. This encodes CAISGGLGDGHNQPQHF.

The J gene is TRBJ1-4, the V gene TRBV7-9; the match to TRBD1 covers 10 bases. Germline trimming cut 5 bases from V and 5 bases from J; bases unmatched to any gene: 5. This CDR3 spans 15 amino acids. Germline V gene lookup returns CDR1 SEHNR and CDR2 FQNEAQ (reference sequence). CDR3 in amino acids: CASSRDRGQNEKLFF. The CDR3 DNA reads TGTGCCAGCAGCAGGGACAGGGGCCAGAATGAAAAACTGTTTTTT.

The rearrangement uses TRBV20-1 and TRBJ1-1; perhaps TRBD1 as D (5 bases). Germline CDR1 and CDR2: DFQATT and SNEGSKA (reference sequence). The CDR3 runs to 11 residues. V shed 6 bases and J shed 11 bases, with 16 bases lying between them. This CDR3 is CSARQGKGAFF. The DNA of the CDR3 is TGCAGTGCCCGCCAGGGAAAGGGGGCTTTCTTT.

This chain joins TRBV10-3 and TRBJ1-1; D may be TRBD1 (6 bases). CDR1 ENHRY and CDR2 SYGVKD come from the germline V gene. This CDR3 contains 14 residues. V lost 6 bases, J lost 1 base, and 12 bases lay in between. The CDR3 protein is CAIRGAGQNTEAFF. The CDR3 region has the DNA TGTGCCATCAGGGGGGCAGGGCAGAACACTGAAGCTTTCTTT.

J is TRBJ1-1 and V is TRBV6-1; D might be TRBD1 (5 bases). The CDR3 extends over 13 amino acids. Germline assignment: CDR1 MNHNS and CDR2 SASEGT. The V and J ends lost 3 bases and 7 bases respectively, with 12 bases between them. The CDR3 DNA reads TGTGCCAGCAGTGATCCCAGGGAGGTTGAAGCTTTCTTT. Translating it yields CASSDPREVEAFF.

The CDR3: CASSRDRGDGELFF. The CDR3 bases are TGCGCCAGCAGCCGTGACAGGGGGGACGGGGAGCTGTTTTTT. V usage is TRBV5-1 and J usage is TRBJ2-2, with 9 bases aligning to TRBD1. The length of the CDR3 is 14 residues. Germline V gives CDR1 SGHRS, CDR2 YFSETQ. V shed 4 bases, J shed 7 bases, and the junction held 5 bases outside the gene matches.